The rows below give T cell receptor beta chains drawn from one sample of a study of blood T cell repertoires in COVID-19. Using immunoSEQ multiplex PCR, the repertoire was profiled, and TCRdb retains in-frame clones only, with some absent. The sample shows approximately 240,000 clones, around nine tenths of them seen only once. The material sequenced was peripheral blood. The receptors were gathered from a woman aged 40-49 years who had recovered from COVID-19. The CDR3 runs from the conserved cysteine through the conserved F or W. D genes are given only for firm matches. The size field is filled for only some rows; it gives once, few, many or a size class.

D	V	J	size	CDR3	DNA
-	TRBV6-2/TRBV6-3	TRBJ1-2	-	CASSYPRRDGYTF	TGTGCCAGCAGTTACCCGCGTCGAGATGGCTACACCTTC
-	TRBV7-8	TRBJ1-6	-	CASSFTSQNSPLHF	TGTGCCAGCAGCTTTACATCCCAAAATTCACCCCTCCACTTT
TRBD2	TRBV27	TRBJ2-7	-	CASSLFNPAGGQEQYF	TGTGCCAGCAGTTTATTTAATCCCGCGGGGGGGCAAGAGCAGTACTTC
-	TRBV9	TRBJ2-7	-	CASSPQKQGNYF	TGTGCCAGCAGCCCGCAAAAACAGGGAAATTACTTC
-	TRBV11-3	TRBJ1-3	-	CASSPHTFSGNTIYF	TGTGCCAGCAGCCCTCACACGTTCTCTGGAAACACCATATATTTT
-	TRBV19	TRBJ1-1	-	CASSPPGWGLNTEAFF	TGTGCCAGTAGCCCACCAGGTTGGGGCTTGAACACTGAAGCTTTCTTT
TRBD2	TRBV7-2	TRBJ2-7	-	CASSLGGGRKIYEQYF	TGTGCCAGCAGCTTAGGGGGCGGGAGAAAGATATACGAGCAGTACTTC
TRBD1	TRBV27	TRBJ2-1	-	CASSSRTGNLEQFF	TGTGCCAGCAGCTCCCGGACAGGGAATCTTGAGCAGTTCTTC
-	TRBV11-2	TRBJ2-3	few	CASSLDHSTDTQYF	TGTGCCAGCAGCCTAGACCATTCCACAGATACGCAGTATTTT
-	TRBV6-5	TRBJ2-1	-	CASGSLYNEQFF	TGTGCCAGCGGGAGTCTGTACAATGAGCAGTTCTTC
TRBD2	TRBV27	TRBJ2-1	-	CASRPAGVYNEQFF	TGTGCCAGCAGGCCGGCGGGGGTATACAATGAGCAGTTCTTC
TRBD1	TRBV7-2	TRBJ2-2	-	CASSSKGQGNTGELFF	TGTGCCAGCAGCTCTAAAGGACAGGGAAACACCGGGGAGCTGTTTTTT
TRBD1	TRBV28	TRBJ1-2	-	CASTRDRVGGYTF	TGTGCCAGCACCAGAGACAGGGTCGGTGGCTACACCTTC
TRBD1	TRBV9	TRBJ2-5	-	CASSTPGQGGETQYF	TGTGCCAGCAGCACCCCCGGACAGGGTGGAGAGACCCAGTACTTC
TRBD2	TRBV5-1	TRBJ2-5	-	CASSSGTSGSAARETQYF	TGCGCCAGCAGTTCCGGGACTAGCGGGAGCGCTGCCAGGGAGACCCAGTACTTC
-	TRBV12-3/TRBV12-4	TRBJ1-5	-	CASTIGGYQPQHF	TGTGCCAGCACCATAGGGGGATATCAGCCCCAGCATTTT
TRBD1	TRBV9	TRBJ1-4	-	CASSPSTGANEKLFF	TGTGCCAGCAGCCCGTCGACAGGGGCTAATGAAAAACTGTTTTTT
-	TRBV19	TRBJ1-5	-	CASRLVTAGQPQHF	TGTGCCAGTAGGCTCGTAACCGCCGGGCAGCCCCAGCATTTT
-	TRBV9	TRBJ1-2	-	CASSPTGDGAQGYTF	TGTGCCAGCAGCCCGACCGGTGATGGGGCGCAGGGCTACACCTTC
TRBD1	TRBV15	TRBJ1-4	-	CATSVGTGLTNEKLFF	TGTGCCACCAGCGTAGGGACAGGGCTTACTAATGAAAAACTGTTTTTT
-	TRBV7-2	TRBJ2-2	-	CASSQHGGTGELFF	TGTGCCAGCAGCCAGCATGGGGGGACCGGGGAGCTGTTTTTT
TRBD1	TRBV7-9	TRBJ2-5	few	CASSKRGTGVQETQYF	TGTGCCAGCAGCAAAAGGGGGACAGGGGTTCAAGAGACCCAGTACTTC
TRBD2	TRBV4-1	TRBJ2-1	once	CASSQGGLAGEQFF	TGCGCCAGCAGCCAAGGAGGACTAGCGGGGGAGCAGTTCTTC
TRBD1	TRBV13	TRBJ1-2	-	CASSPRQGADGYTF	TGTGCCAGCAGCCCAAGGCAGGGGGCTGATGGCTACACCTTC
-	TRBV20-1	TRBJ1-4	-	CSADGNEKLFF	TGCAGCGCGGATGGAAATGAAAAACTGTTTTTT
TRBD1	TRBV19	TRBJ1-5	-	CASSSPPQGSDQPQHF	TGTGCCAGTAGTTCTCCTCCACAGGGGTCAGATCAGCCCCAGCATTTT
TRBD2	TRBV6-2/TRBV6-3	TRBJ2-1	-	CASSYSVRGAGGPLSYNEQFF	TGTGCCAGCAGTTACTCGGTGCGGGGAGCGGGAGGGCCCCTCTCCTACAATGAGCAGTTCTTC
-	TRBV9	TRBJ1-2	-	CASSVSDRNYGYTF	TGTGCCAGCAGCGTTTCCGACAGGAACTATGGCTACACCTTC
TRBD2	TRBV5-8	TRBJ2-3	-	CASSPGLAGAITDTQYF	TGTGCCAGCAGCCCGGGACTAGCGGGAGCAATCACAGATACGCAGTATTTT
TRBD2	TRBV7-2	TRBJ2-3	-	CASSRDYAEDTQYF	TGTGCCAGCAGCCGGGACTACGCCGAAGATACGCAGTATTTT
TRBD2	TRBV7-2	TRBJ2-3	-	CASSLVSGGGADTQYF	TGTGCCAGCAGCCTTGTAAGCGGGGGCGGCGCAGATACGCAGTATTTT
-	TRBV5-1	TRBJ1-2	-	CASSPGGESRGYTF	TGCGCCAGCAGCCCGGGGGGTGAATCCAGGGGCTACACCTTC